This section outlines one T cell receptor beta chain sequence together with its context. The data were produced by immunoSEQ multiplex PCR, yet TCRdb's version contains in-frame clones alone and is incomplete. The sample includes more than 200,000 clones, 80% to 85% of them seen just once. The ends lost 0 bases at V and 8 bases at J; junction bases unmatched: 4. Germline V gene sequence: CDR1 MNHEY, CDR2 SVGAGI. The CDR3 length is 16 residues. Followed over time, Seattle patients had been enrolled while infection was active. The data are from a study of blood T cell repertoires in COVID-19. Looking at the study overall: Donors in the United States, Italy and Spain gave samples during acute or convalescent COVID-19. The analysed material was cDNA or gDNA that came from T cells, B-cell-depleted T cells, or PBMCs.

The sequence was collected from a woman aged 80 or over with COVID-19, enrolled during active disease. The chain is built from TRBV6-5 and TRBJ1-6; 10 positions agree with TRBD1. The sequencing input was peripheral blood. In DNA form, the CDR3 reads TGTGCCAGCAGTTACTCGTTGGGACAGGGGTATTCACCCCTCCACTTT. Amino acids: CASSYSLGQGYSPLHF.